Listed here are 7 T cell receptor beta chains from one sample, sequenced in a study of cytomegalovirus exposure and HLA in healthy donors. Vbeta (60) and Jbeta (13) primers were used in the PCR. The repertoire was sequenced with immunoSEQ multiplex PCR; TCRdb's copy has only in-frame clones and lacks some. Of around 270,000 clones in the sample, approximately 80% were seen once. The sequencing sample was made of PBMCs. These receptors came from a girl aged 2 to 9 in good health and CMV-seronegative.

This chain joins TRBV7-9 and TRBJ2-1; possible D gene TRBD1, 6 bases. Between the trimmed V and J ends, which lost 6 bases and 10 bases, there was a span of 16 bases. The V gene's germline CDR1 is SEHNR and CDR2 FQNEAQ (reference sequence). The CDR3 runs 13 residues. The CDR3: CASSSQQGVEQFF. The CDR3, as DNA: TGTGCCAGCAGTTCCCAACAGGGCGTAGAGCAGTTCTTC.

This clone was counted a few times. CDR3 DNA: TGTGCCAGCAGCCCCGACAGGGGCGGCACTGAAGCTTTCTTT. As protein: CASSPDRGGTEAFF. The V call is TRBV11-2, the J call TRBJ1-1, with 8 nucleotides matching TRBD1. CDR3 size: 14 residues. Looked up from germline, CDR1 is SGHAT and CDR2 is FQNNGV. V lost 5 bases and J lost 4; bases outside the gene matches: 6.

CDR3 DNA: TGTGCCAGCAGCGTCCGTTCTGGTTTTTCGGAGCCCCAGCATTTT. This sequence encodes CASSVRSGFSEPQHF. The rearrangement uses TRBV9 and TRBJ1-5; D unresolved. Germline values: CDR1 SGDLS, CDR2 YYNGEE. The CDR3 has 15 amino acids. V lost 2 bases and J lost 8, with 17 bases in between.

This clone has a handful of counts. The rearrangement links TRBV6-5 to TRBJ1-5; maybe TRBD1 (6 bases). CDR1 is MNHEY and CDR2 is SVGAGI in the germline V gene. V lost 5 bases and J lost 6, with 11 bases in between. This CDR3 is built from 13 residues. CDR3 sequence reads: CASSTGGAQPQHF. The CDR3 bases are TGTGCCAGCAGTACGGGGGGGGCTCAGCCCCAGCATTTT.

CDR3 DNA sequence: TGTGCCACCGGTAGGGGCTACGAGCAGTACTTC. It specifies CATGRGYEQYF. This chain links TRBV25-1 with TRBJ2-7; possible D gene TRBD1, 5 bases. V was cut by 10 bases and J by 3 bases, with 10 bases left in between. The CDR3 has 11 residues. Germline values: CDR1 MGHDK, CDR2 SYGVNS.

The chain combines TRBV10-3 with TRBJ1-6; 10 bases fit TRBD1. CDR1 and CDR2 (germline): ENHRY, SYGVKD. This CDR3 has 16 residues. Trimming cost V 4 bases and J 10 bases; bases outside gene matches: 10. The CDR3 sequence is CAISGSYDRGQSPLHF. Here the CDR3 DNA reads TGTGCCATCAGTGGGTCGTACGACAGGGGGCAATCACCCCTCCACTTT.

This chain uses TRBV2 with TRBJ1-4; D not certain. CDR1 is SNHLY and CDR2 is FYNNEI in the germline V gene. The V end was cut by 6 bases, the J end by 10 bases, with 21 bases between. The CDR3 contains 15 residues. The CDR3: CASSKSGRVSAKLFF. In DNA, the CDR3 is TGTGCCAGCAGCAAAAGCGGGAGGGTTTCAGCAAAACTGTTTTTT.